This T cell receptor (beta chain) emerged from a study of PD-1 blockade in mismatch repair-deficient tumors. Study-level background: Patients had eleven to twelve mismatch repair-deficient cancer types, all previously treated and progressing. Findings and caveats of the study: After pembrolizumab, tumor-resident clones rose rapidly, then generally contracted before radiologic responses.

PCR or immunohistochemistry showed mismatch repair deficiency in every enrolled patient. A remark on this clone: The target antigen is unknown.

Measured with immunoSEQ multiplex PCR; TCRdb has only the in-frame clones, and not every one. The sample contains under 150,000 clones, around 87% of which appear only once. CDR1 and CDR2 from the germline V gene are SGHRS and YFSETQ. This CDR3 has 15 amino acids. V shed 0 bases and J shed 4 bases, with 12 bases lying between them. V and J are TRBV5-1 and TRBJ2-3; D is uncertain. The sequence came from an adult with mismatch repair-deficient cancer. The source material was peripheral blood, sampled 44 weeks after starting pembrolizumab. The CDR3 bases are TGCGCCAGCAGCTTGGTTCTAGACTCGGCAGATACGCAGTATTTT. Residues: CASSLVLDSADTQYF.